This T cell receptor (beta chain) was sequenced for a study of OX40 agonist ivuxolimab in advanced cancers. Overall study context: Patients received ivuxolimab, an intravenous treatment, every 2 weeks at 0.01 to 10 mg/kg. Findings and caveats of the study: CD4+ T cells averaged fewer expanded clones than CD8+ T cells. Among the lowest levels of clonal expansion were found in partial responders at 0.1-3.0 mg/kg. Some patients without response likewise showed low normalized clonal expansion.

Data came from immunoSEQ multiplex PCR; TCRdb stores just in-frame clones and leaves some out. In the table there are about 40,000 clones, 88% of which are singletons. Points on this clone: Its antigen is still unknown.

With 0 bases removed from V and 4 bases from J, the gap between germline ends came to 10 bases. The CDR3 contains 14 residues. Germline lookup yields CDR1 SGHRS and CDR2 YFSETQ. The V gene is TRBV5-1, the J gene TRBJ2-5, with D possibly matching TRBD1 (5 bases). This TCR derives from an adult with an advanced solid tumor such as melanoma, head and neck, liver or kidney cancer. The sample in question was CD4+ or CD8+ T cells sorted from blood, obtained in a trial of the OX40 agonist ivuxolimab. CDR3: CASSLEGAVETQYF. In DNA form, the CDR3 reads TGCGCCAGCAGCTTGGAAGGGGCTGTAGAGACCCAGTACTTC.